This T cell receptor beta chain was observed in a study of blood T cell repertoires in COVID-19 (dated by TCRdb to 2018 to 2020). Regarding the research as a whole: Collaborator samples came from the United States, Italy and Spain and covered acute and convalescent phases of COVID-19. The prospective study material was composed of cDNA or gDNA derived from T cells, B-cell-depleted T cells, or PBMCs. Deeply sampled blood TCRbeta repertoires from subjects exposed to, actively infected with, or recovered from COVID-19 were included in the dataset. The repertoires were released in a freely available public database meant as a resource for research on the immune response to SARS-CoV-2. The samples were drawn from the first 160 participants of the ongoing ImmuneRACE study and from 1,254 subjects provided by 6 global collaborators. Nearly every sample came with metadata listing a de-identified subject ID, COVID-19 status, age in years and sex. Where available, HLA class I and class II types were taken from metadata supplied by the sample provider and were not determined by assay-based typing. What the authors observed across the whole study: The amount of clinical and demographic metadata varied by source and participant and was provided uncurated.

Points on this clone: The antigen it recognizes is unknown. Per-base qualities were not stored, and no clone one base away is much larger.

Each collaborating institution followed its own protocols to collect whole blood in K2EDTA tubes. Collaborator samples were shipped for TCRbeta analysis as frozen whole blood, isolated PBMCs, or DNA extracted from either sample type. The CDR3 runs 15 amino acids, cysteine and phenylalanine included. Just the 45-base CDR3 DNA is kept, in frame starting at base 1. V ends up 5 bases short and J 4 bases short, with an unmatched junction base count of 6. From a lookup of the germline V gene, CDR1 and CDR2 are KGHDR and SFDVKD. The immunoSEQ Assay, a bias-controlled multiplex PCR, was used to amplify TCRbeta CDR3 regions from genomic DNA. Under the source paper's analysis protocol: Within the assay, amplification of reference gene primers was used to estimate how many nucleated cells each sample contained. To quantify the absolute abundance of each unique TCRbeta CDR3 rearrangement, sequence reads were collapsed and filtered. Productive Simpson clonality was computed per sample as the square root of Simpson's diversity index over productive rearrangements. In its TCRdb copy, this immuneACCESS table keeps in-frame sequences only and misses some clones. Where compared with another copy, unresolved V genes explain less than half of these, and the others have no known cause. V and J calls and clone size are as listed in that table; D and trimming were resolved from the DNA. The sample includes roughly 71,000 clones, with about 82% observed a single time. Clones ranked in the top ten supply less than 30% of the sample.

The sequenced sample was peripheral blood. The chain employs TRBV24-1 and TRBJ2-3; the junction holds 9 bases that match TRBD2. This receptor was taken from a man in his fifties or sixties with acute or convalescent COVID-19. The CDR3 protein: CATSGPSGVSDTQYF. The base sequence is TGTGCCACCAGTGGGCCTAGCGGGGTGTCAGATACGCAGTATTTT.